This entry features one TCR beta chain sequence. Its antigen remains unknown. Positive CCR7 selection of CD45RO-negative cells yielded the naive CD8 cells, and terminally differentiated effector memory CD45RA+ cells were excluded. How the authors handled the data: ImmunoSEQ sequences covered only the junction and lacked quality scores; filtering therefore differed. Produced via immunoSEQ multiplex PCR; TCRdb's table is partial and in-frame only. Clone size and the V and J calls come from that table; the DNA yielded D and trimming. The sample has roughly 2,000,000 clones; 93% are singletons. V gave up 3 bases and J gave up 0 bases, with 14 bases separating them. The CDR3 length is 16 residues. The germline gives CDR1 SNHLY, CDR2 FYNNEI. These data belong to a study of shared clonotypes between healthy human individuals. The study, taken as a whole, reports: Generation probability values for non-shared clonotypes were lower than those for clonotypes shared by all four donors. The study generally estimated greater richness for naive than memory subsets. Investigators expected sequencing depth to affect clonotype sharing among donors.

The sample was naive CD8+ T cells from PBMCs. The chain is built from TRBV2 and TRBJ1-2; D unclear. This sequence originates from a man aged 18 to 29 in good health. Some clones in this sample may be carry-over from other donors' samples. This CDR3 is CASSELVRTSNYGYTF. CDR3 nucleotides: TGTGCCAGCAGTGAGCTCGTGAGGACTTCTAACTATGGCTACACCTTC.